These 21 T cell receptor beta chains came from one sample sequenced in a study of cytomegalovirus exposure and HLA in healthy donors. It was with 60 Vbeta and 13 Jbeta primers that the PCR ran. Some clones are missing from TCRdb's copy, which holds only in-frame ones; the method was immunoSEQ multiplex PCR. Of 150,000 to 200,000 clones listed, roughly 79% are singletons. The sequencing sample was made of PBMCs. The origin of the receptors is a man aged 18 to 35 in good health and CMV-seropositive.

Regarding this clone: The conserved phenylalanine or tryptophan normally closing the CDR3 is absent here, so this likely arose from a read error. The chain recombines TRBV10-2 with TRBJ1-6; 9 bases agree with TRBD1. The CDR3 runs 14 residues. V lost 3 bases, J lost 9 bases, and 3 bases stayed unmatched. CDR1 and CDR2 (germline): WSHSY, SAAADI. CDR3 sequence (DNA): TGCGCCAGCAGTGAAGGGACAGGGACTTCACCCCTCCACCTT. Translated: CASSEGTGTSPLHL.

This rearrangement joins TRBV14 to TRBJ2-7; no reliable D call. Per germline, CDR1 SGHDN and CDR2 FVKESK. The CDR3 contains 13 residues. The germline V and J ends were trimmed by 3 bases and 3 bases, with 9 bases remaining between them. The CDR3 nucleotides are TGTGCCAGCAGCCAGGTCAGGAACTACGAGCAGTACTTC. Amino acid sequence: CASSQVRNYEQYF.

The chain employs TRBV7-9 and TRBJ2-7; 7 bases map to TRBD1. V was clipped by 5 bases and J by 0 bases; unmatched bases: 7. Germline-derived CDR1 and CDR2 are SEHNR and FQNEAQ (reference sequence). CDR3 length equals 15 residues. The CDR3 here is CASSPGQVSSYEQYF. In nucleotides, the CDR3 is TGTGCCAGCAGCCCCGGACAGGTTAGCTCCTACGAGCAGTACTTC.

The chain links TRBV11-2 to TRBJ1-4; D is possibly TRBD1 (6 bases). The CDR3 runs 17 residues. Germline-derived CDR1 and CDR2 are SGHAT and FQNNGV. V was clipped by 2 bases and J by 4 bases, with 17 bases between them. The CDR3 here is CASSLKQGEVFNEKLFF. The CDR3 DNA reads TGTGCCAGCAGCTTAAAACAGGGAGAAGTTTTTAATGAAAAACTGTTTTTT.

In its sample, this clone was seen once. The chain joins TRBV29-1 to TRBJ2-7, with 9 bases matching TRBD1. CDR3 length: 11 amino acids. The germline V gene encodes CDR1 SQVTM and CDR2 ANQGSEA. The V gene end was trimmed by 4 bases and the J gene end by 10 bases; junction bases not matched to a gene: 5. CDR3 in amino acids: CSVAGTGFQYF. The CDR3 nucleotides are TGCAGCGTTGCCGGGACAGGGTTTCAGTACTTC.

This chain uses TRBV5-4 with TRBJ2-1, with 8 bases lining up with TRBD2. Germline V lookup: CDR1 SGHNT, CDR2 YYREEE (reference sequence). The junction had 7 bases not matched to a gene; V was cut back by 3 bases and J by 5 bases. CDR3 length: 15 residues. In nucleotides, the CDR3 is TGTGCCAGCAGCTACCCGGGGACTAGACACAATGAGCAGTTCTTC. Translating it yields CASSYPGTRHNEQFF.

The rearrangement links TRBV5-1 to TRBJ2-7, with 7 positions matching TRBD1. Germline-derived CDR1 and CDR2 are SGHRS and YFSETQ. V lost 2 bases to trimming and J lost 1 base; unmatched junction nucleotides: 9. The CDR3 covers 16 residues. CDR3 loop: CASSFEAGQESYEQYF. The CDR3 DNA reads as TGCGCCAGCAGCTTTGAGGCCGGACAGGAGTCCTACGAGCAGTACTTC.

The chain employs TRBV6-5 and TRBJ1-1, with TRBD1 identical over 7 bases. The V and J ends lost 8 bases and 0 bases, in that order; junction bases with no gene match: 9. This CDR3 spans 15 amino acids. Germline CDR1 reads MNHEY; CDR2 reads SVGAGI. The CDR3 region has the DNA TGTGCCAGCTCAACGGGACAGATCATGAACACTGAAGCTTTCTTT. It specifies CASSTGQIMNTEAFF.

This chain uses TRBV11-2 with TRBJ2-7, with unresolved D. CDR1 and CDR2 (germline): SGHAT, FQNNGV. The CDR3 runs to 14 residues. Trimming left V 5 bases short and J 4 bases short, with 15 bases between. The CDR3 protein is CASSTRVAQYEQYF. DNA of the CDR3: TGTGCCAGCAGCACCCGGGTTGCCCAGTACGAGCAGTACTTC.

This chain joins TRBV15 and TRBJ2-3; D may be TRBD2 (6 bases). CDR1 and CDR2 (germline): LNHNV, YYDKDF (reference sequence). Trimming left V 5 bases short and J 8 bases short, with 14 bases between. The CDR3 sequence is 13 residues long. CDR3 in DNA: TGTGCCACCAGCTCCCTAGCGCCCGGTACGCAGTATTTT. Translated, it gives CATSSLAPGTQYF.

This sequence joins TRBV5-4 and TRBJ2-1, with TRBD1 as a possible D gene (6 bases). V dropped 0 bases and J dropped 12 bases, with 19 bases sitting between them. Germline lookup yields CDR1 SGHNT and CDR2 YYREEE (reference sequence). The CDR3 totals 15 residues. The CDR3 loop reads CASSLGAPEAQGQFF. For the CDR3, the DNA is TGTGCCAGCAGCTTGGGGGCCCCCGAGGCACAGGGGCAGTTCTTC.

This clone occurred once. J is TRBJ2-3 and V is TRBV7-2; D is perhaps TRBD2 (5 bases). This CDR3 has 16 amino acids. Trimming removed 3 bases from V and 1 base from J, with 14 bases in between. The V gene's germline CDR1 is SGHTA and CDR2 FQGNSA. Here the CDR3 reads CASSFSGRRGTDTQYF. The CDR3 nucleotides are TGTGCCAGCAGCTTTTCGGGAAGGAGAGGCACAGATACGCAGTATTTT.

The CDR3 loop is CAWSVTAGNQPQHF. The CDR3 DNA follows: TGTGCCTGGAGTGTAACGGCAGGGAATCAGCCCCAGCATTTT. The J gene is TRBJ1-5, the V gene TRBV30; possibly TRBD1 for D (5 bases). V lost 0 bases to trimming and J lost 4 bases, with 10 bases between them. The length of the CDR3 is 14 residues. Germline CDR1 and CDR2: GTSNPN and SVGIG (reference sequence).

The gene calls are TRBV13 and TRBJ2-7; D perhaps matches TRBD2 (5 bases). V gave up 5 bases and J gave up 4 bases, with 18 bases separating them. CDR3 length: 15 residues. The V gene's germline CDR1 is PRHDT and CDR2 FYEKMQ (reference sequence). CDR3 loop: CASSAGGPRRYEQYF. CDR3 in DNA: TGTGCCAGCAGCGCCGGAGGTCCGCGGCGGTACGAGCAGTACTTC.

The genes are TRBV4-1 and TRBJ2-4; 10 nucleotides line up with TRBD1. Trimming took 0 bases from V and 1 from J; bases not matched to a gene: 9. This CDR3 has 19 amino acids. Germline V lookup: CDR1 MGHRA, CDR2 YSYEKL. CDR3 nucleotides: TGCGCCAGCAGCCAAGATGCCGGGACAGGGGCCCTGGCCAAAAACATTCAGTACTTC. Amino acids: CASSQDAGTGALAKNIQYF.

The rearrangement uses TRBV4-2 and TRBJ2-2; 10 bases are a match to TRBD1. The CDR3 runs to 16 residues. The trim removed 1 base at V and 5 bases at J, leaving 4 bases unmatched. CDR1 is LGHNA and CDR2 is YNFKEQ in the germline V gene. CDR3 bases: TGTGCCAGCAGCCAAGTGACAGGGGGCTGGACCGGGGAGCTGTTTTTT. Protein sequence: CASSQVTGGWTGELFF.

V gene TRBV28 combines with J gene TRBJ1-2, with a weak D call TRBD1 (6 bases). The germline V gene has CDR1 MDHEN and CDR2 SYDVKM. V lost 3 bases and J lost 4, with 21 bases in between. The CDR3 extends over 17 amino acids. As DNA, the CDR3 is TGTGCCAGCAGTTTGGAGGCAGGGGTCAGGTCGTCCTATGGCTACACCTTC. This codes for CASSLEAGVRSSYGYTF.

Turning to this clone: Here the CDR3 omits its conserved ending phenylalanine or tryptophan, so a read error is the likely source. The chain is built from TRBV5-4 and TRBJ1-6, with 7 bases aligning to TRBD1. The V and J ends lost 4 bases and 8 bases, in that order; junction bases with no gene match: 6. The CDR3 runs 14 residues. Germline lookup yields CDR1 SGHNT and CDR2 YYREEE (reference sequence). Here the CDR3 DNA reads TGTGCCAGCAGCCCCGGTACAGGGGATTCACCCCTCCACCTT. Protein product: CASSPGTGDSPLHL.

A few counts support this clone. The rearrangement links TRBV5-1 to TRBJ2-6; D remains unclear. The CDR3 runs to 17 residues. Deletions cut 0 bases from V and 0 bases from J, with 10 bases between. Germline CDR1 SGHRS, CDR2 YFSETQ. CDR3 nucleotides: TGCGCCAGCAGCTTGGAGTACATACACTCTGGGGCCAACGTCCTGACTTTC. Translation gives CASSLEYIHSGANVLTF.

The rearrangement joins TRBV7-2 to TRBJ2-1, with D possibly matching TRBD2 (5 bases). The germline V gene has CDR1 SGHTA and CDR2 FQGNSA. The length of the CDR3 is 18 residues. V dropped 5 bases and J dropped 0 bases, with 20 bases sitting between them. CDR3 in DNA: TGTGCCAGCAGCGCAGACCCGGACTTTCCGAGCTCCTACAATGAGCAGTTCTTC. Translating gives CASSADPDFPSSYNEQFF.

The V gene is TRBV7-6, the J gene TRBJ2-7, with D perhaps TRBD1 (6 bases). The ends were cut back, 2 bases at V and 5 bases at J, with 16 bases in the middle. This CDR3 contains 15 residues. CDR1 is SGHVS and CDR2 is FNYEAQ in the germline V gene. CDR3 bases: TGTGCCAGCAGCTTAAGGTCAGGGGAAGATAACGAGCAGTACTTC. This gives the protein CASSLRSGEDNEQYF.